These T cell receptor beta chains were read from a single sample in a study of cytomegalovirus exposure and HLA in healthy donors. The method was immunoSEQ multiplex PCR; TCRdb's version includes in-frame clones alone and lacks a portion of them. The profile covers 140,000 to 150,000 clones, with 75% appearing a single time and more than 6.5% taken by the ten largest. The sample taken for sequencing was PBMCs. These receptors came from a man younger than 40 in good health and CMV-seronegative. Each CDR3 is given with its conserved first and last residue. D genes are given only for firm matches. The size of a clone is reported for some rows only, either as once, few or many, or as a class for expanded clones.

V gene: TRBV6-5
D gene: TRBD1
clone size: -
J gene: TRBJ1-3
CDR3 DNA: TGTGCCAGCAGTAAGACAGGGGGAAACACCATATATTTT
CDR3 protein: CASSKTGGNTIYF

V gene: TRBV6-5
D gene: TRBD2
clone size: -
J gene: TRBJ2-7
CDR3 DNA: TGTGCCAGCCGGACTAGCGGGAGCTCCTACGAGCAGTACTTC
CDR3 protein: CASRTSGSSYEQYF

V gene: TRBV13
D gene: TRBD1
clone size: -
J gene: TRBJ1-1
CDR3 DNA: TGTGCCAGCAGCTTAGACAGGGGAGCCACTGAAGCTTTCTTT
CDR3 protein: CASSLDRGATEAFF

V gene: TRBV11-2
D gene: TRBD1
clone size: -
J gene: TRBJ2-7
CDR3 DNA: TGTGCCAGCAGCATAGGACAGGCCTACGAGCAGTACTTC
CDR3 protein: CASSIGQAYEQYF

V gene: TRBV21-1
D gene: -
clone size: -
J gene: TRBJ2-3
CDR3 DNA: TGTGCCAGCAGCAAAGCGGGTAGCGGGGGCGACACAGATACGCAGTATTTT
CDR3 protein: CASSKAGSGGDTDTQYF

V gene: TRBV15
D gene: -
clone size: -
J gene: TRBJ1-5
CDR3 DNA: TGTGCCACCAGCGGACGTAGGGGAAAGGACAGCAATCAGCCCCAGCATTTT
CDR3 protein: CATSGRRGKDSNQPQHF

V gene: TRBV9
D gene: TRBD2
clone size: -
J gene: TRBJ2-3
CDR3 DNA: TGTGCCAGCAGCGTAGGTGGTCACGCGGGGGTCCAGGGAGGGCAGTATTTT
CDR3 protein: CASSVGGHAGVQGGQYF

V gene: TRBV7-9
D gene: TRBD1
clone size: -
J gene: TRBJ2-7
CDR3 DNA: TGTGCCAGCAGCTCTACAGGGGTGGGCGAGCAGTACTTC
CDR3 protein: CASSSTGVGEQYF

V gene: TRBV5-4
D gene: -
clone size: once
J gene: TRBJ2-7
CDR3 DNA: TGTGCCAGCAGCGGCGGCGGGGGACACGAGTTCTACGAGCAGTACTTC
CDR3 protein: CASSGGGGHEFYEQYF

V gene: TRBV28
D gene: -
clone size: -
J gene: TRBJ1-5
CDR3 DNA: TGTAAAACCCTGGCGGGGCTTAATCAGCCCCAGCATTTT
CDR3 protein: CKTLAGLNQPQHF

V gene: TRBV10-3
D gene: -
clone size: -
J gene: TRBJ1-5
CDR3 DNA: TGTGCCATCGGTAATGGGAGCCAGCCCCAGCATTTT
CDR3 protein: CAIGNGSQPQHF

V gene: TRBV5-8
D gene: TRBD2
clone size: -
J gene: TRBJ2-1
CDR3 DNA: TGTGCCAGCAGCTTACCGGGACTAGCGAGAAATGAGCAGTTCTTC
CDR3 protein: CASSLPGLARNEQFF

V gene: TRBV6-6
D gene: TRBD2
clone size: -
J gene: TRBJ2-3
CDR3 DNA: TGTGCCAGCAGTTACTCGGGACTAGCGGCCACAGATACGCAGTATTTT
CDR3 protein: CASSYSGLAATDTQYF

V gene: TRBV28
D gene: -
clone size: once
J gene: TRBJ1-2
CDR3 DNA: TGTGCCAGCAGTTATACGACGGGCTATGGCTACACCTTC
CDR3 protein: CASSYTTGYGYTF

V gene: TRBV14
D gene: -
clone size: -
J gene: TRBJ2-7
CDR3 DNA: TGTGCCAGCAGCCAAGATTTCCACAGATCCTACGAGCAGTACTTC
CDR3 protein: CASSQDFHRSYEQYF

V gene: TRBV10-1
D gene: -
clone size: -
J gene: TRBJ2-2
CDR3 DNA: TGCGCCAGCCGAGAGGGAGGCTCCGGGGAGCTGTTTTTT
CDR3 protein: CASREGGSGELFF

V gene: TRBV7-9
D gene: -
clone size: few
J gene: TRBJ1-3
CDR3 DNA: TGTGCCAGCAGCCCCGACATAAGTGGAAACACCATATATTTT
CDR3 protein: CASSPDISGNTIYF

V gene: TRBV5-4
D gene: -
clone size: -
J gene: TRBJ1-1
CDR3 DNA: TGTGCCAGCACCTTTGGGGGAACAGGGATGAACACTGAAGCTTTCTTT
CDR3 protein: CASTFGGTGMNTEAFF

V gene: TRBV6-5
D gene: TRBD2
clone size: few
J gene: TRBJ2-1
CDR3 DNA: TGTGCCAGCAGCCTAACTAGCGGGGGGTACAATGAGCAGTTCTTC
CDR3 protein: CASSLTSGGYNEQFF

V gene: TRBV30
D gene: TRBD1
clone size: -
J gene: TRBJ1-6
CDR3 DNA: TGTGCCTGGGATGGACAGGGGGCGGAAAGGTCACCCCTCCACTTT
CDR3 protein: CAWDGQGAERSPLHF

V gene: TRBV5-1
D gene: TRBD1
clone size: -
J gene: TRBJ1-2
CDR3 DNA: TGCGCCAGCAGTTTAGGGACAGTTAACTATGGCTACACCTTC
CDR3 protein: CASSLGTVNYGYTF

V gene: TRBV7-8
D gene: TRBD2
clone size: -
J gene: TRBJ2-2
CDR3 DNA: TGTGCCAGCAGCTCCCCCGGGGGGTTAAACACCGGGGAGCTGTTTTTT
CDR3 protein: CASSSPGGLNTGELFF

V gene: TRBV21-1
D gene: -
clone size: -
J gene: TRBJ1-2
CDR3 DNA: TGTGCCAGCAGCAAAGCGCGGGGCAGACTCATAGGGCGCTATGGCTACACCTTC
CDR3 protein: CASSKARGRLIGRYGYTF

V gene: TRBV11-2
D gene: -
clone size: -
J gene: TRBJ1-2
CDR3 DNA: TGTGCCAGCAGCTCCGAGAACTATGGCTACACCTTC
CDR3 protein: CASSSENYGYTF

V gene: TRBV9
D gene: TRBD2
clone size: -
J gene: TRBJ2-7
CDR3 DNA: TGTGCCAGCAGCGCTTCAGGGACTAGCGACCACGGGCAGTACTTC
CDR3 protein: CASSASGTSDHGQYF

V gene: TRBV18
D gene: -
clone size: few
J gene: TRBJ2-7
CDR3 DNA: TGTGCCAGCTCACCAGGGCACGGCTACGAGCAGTACTTC
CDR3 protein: CASSPGHGYEQYF

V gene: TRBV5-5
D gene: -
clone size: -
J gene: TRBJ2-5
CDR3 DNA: TGTGCCAGCAGCTTGTCGTTGGACGCGGCGGGGGAGACCCAGTACTTC
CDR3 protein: CASSLSLDAAGETQYF

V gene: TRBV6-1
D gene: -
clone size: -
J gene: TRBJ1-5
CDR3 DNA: TGTGCCATCAGTGAGTCTTGGCAGGGAAGCAATCAGCCCCAGCATTTT
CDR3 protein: CAISESWQGSNQPQHF

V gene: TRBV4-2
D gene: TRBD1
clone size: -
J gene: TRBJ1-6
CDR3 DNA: TGTGCCAGCAGCCAAGAGGGACAGGCTATGGCCCTCCACTTT
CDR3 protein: CASSQEGQAMALHF

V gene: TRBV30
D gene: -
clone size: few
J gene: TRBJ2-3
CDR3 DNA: TGTGCCTGGAGTAGCCGAGATACGCAGTATTTT
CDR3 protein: CAWSSRDTQYF

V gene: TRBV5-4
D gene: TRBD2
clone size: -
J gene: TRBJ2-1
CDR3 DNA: TGTGCCAGCAGCTTGGCGTTCGGGGGGGCAACGGATGAGCAGTTCTTC
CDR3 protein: CASSLAFGGATDEQFF

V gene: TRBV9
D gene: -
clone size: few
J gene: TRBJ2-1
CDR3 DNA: TGTGCCAGCAGCGTATCGGGAGAGAGCCGTGGAGAGCAGTTCTTC
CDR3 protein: CASSVSGESRGEQFF

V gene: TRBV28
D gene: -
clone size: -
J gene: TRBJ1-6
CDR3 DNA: TGTGCCAGCAGTGTCCAAATGCCCCTCCACTTT
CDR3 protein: CASSVQMPLHF

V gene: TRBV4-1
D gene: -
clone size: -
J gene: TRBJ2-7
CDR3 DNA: TGCGCCAGCAGCCAACTCACTCTGGACTACGAGCAGTACTTC
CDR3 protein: CASSQLTLDYEQYF

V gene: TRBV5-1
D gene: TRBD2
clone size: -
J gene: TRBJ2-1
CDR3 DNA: TGCGCCAGCAGCTCACAGACTAGCCACAATGAGCAGTTCTTC
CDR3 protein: CASSSQTSHNEQFF

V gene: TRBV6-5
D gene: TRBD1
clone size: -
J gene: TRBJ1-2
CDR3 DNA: TGTGCCAGCAGTTACGGGGGACAGCCCTATGGCTACACCTTC
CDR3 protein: CASSYGGQPYGYTF

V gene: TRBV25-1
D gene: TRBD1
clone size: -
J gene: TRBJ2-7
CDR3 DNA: TGTGCCAGCAGTGTACCGGGACAGGGGAACTACGAGCAGTACTTC
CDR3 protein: CASSVPGQGNYEQYF

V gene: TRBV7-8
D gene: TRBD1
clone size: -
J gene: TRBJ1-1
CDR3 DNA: TGTGCCAGCAGCTTATTGGGGACAGGGATGATGGCTTTCTTT
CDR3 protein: CASSLLGTGMMAFF

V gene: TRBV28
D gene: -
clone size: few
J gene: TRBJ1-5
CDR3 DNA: TGTGCCAGCAGTTTGATGGGAGGGAATCAGCCCCAGCATTTT
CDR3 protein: CASSLMGGNQPQHF